This T cell receptor beta chain was observed in a study of T-cell reconstitution after alpha-beta-depleted transplantation in children. Study observations and caveats: A year post-transplant, T-cell counts and diversity derived mostly from newly produced T cells. Surviving thymic progenitors and recipient T cells were the source of high TCRbeta diversity at day 60 in some patients.

Unique molecular identifiers were incorporated during preparation of the TCRbeta library. TCRdb fed the PCR reads into MiXCR, producing one record per CDR3 protein. The sample includes 200,000 to 250,000 distinct CDR3 sequences, around 7.7% seen only once; the top ten take approximately 34%. V was pared by 3 bases and J by 5 bases, with 9 bases of the junction left unmatched. Germline V gives CDR1 DFQATT, CDR2 SNEGSKA (reference sequence). CDR3 size: 14 residues. This clonotype occurred many times. Its antigen is not identified. The chain employs TRBV20-1 and TRBJ1-1, with 7 bases aligning to TRBD1. Specimen: PBMCs, mostly from graft donor cells, collected 360 days after TCRalphabeta/CD19-depleted stem cell transplant. The receptor was isolated from a male patient aged 2-10 years who had a stem cell transplant for acute myeloid leukemia, so the T cells may come from the graft donor. CDR3: CSASRGGAHTEAFF. The DNA for the CDR3 is TGCAGTGCTAGCCGAGGGGGCGCGCATACTGAAGCTTTCTTT.